The clone carrying this TCR beta chain was seen more than once but under ten times. Antigen specificity is unknown. This entry belongs to a study of T cell repertoires in cytomegalovirus infection. The wider study: CMV infection plus the matching HLA type was flagged by public TCR beta signatures.

Findings and caveats of the study: Clonotypes of TCR beta that were HLA-C-restricted and CMV-specific dominated the ex vivo response. Summed frequency of shared TCR beta families picked out CMV carriers who also had the relevant HLA.

With 6 bases clipped from V and 2 bases from J, the junction kept 15 bases outside the gene matches. Germline assignment: CDR1 MDHEN and CDR2 SYDVKM. The CDR3 sequence is 18 residues long. TCRdb ran MiXCR on the reads and lists one entry per CDR3 protein. The sample has 680,000 or so distinct CDR3 sequences, less than 40% seen once. The sample comprised PBMCs. This chain uses TRBV28 with TRBJ2-4, with 8 bases that match TRBD1. This receptor was taken from a human donor in good health (CMV status not recorded). Some clones in this sample may be carry-over from other donors' samples. CDR3 in DNA: TGTGCCAGCAGATTCCAGACAGGGGCAAGGTTGACCAAAAACATTCAGTACTTC. Amino acid sequence: CASRFQTGARLTKNIQYF.